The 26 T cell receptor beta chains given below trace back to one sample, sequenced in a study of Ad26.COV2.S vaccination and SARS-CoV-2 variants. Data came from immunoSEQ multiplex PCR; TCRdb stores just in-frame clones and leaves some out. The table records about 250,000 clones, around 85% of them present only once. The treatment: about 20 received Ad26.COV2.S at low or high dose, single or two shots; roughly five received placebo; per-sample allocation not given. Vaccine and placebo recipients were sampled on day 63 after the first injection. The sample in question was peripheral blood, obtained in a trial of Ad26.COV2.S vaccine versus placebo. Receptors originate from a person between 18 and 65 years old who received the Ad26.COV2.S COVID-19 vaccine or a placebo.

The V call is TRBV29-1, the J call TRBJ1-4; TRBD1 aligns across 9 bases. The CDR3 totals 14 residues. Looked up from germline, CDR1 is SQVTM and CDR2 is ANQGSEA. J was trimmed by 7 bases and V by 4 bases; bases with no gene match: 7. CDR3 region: CSVVVDRGGEKLFF. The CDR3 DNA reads TGCAGCGTTGTAGTGGACAGGGGTGGTGAAAAACTGTTTTTT.

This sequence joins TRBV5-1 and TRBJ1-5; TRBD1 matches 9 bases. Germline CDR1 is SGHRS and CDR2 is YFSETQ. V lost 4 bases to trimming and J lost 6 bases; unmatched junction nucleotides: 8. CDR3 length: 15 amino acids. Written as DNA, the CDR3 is TGCGCCAGCAGCCGGACAGGGGAGGTCTTTCAGCCCCAGCATTTT. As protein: CASSRTGEVFQPQHF. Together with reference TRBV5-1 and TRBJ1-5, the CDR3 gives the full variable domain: KAGVTQTPRYLIKTRGQQVTLSCSPISGHRSVSWYQQTPGQGLQFLFEYFSETQRNKGNFPGRFSGRQFSNSRSEMNVSTLELGDSALYLCASSRTGEVFQPQHFGDGTRLSIL.

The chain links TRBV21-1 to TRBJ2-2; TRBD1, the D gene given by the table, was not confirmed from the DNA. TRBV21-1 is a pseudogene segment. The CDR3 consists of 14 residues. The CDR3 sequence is CARQGPAGTGELFF. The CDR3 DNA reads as TGTGCCAGACAGGGGCCCGCCGGGACCGGGGAGCTGTTTTTT.

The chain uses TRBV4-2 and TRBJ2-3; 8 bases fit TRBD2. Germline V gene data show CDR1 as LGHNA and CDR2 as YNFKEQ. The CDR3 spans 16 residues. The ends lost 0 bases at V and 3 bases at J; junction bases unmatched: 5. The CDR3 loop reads CASSQDSSGQTDTQYF. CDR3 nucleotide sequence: TGTGCCAGCAGCCAAGATTCTAGCGGGCAGACAGATACGCAGTATTTT.

The CDR3 DNA is TGCGCCAGCAGCTTGGATGCCACAACTAATGAAAAACTGTTTTTT. Translated, it gives CASSLDATTNEKLFF. The chain links TRBV5-1 to TRBJ1-4; D is undetermined. The CDR3 is made up of 15 amino acids. With 0 bases removed from V and 0 bases from J, the gap between germline ends came to 6 bases. Germline loops: CDR1 SGHRS, CDR2 YFSETQ.

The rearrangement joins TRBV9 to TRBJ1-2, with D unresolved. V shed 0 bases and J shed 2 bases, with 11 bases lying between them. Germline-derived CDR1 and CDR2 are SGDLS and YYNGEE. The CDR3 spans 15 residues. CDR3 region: CASSVGGWGNYGYTF. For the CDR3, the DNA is TGTGCCAGCAGCGTAGGGGGTTGGGGAAACTATGGCTACACCTTC.

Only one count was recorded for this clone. CDR3 sequence: CATARPGLGTDTQYF. In DNA, the CDR3 is TGTGCCACCGCCCGTCCGGGACTGGGCACAGATACGCAGTATTTT. This chain connects TRBV7-2 to TRBJ2-3; D perhaps matches TRBD2 (6 bases). The V and J ends lost 10 bases and 1 base respectively, with 18 bases between them. There are 15 residues in the CDR3. Germline CDR1 SGHTA, CDR2 FQGNSA.

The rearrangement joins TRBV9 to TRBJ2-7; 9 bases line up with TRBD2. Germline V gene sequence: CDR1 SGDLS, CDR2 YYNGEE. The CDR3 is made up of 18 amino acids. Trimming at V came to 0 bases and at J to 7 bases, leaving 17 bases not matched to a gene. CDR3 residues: CASSVGSSGGSLRVEQYF. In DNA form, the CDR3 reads TGTGCCAGCAGCGTAGGGAGTAGCGGGGGTTCCCTGAGGGTTGAGCAGTACTTC.

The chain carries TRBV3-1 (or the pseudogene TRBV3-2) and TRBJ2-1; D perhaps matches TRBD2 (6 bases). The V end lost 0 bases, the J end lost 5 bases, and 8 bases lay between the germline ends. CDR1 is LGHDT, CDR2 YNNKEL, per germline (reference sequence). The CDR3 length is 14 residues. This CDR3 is CASSQEGLNNEQFF. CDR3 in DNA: TGTGCCAGCAGCCAAGAGGGACTTAACAATGAGCAGTTCTTC.

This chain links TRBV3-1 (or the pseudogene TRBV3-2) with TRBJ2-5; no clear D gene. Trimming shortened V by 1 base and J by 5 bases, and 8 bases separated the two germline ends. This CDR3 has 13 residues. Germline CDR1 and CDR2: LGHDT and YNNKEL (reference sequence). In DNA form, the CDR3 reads TGTGCCAGCAGCCAAGTGGGTAGTGAGACCCAGTACTTC. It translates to CASSQVGSETQYF.

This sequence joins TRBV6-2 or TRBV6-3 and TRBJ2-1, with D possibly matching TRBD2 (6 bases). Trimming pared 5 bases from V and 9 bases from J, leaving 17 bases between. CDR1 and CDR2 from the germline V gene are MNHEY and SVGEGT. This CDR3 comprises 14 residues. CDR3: CASSAGLGSAEQFF. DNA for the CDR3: TGTGCCAGCAGTGCGGGACTCGGTTCGGCTGAGCAGTTCTTC.

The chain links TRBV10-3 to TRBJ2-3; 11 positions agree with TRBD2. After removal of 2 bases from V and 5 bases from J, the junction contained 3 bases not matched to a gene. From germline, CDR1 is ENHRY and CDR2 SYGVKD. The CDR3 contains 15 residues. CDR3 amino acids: CAISETSGGGDTQYF. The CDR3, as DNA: TGTGCCATCAGTGAGACTAGCGGGGGAGGAGATACGCAGTATTTT.

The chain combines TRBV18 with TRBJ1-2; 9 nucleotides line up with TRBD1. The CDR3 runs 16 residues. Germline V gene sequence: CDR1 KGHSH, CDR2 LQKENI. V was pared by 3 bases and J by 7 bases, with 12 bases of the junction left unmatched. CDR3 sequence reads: CASSPTLPGQGPGYTF. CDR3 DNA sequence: TGTGCCAGCTCACCCACACTTCCGGGACAGGGACCTGGCTACACCTTC.

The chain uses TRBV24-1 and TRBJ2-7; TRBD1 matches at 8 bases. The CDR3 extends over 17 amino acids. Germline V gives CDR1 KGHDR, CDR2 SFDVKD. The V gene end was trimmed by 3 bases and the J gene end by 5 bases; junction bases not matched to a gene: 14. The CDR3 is CATSDPWQGHRGDEQYV. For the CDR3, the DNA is TGTGCCACCAGTGATCCTTGGCAGGGACACAGGGGGGACGAGCAGTACGTC.

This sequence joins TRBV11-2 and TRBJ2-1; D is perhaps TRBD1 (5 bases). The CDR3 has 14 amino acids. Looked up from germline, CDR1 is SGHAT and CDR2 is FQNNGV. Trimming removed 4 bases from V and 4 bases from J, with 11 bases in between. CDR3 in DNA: TGTGCCAGCAGCTCAGGGAATAGGTACAATGAGCAGTTCTTC. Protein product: CASSSGNRYNEQFF.

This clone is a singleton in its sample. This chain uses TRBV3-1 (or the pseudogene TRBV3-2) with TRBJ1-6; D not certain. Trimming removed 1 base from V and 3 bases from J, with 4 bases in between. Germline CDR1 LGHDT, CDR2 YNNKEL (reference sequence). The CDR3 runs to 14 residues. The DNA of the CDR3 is TGTGCCAGCAGCCAAGTGAACTATAATTCACCCCTCCACTTT. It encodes CASSQVNYNSPLHF.

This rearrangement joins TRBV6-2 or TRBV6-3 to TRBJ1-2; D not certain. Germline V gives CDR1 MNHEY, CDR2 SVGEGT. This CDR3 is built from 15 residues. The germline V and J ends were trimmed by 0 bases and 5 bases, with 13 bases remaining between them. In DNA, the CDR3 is TGTGCCAGCAGTTACTCCGGCCTGAAAGCGTATGGCTACACCTTC. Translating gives CASSYSGLKAYGYTF.

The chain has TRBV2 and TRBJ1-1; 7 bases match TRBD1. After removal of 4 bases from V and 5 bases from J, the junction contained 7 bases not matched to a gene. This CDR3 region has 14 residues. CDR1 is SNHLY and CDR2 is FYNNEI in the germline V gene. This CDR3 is CASSVEGAGTEAFF. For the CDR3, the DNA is TGTGCCAGCAGTGTCGAGGGGGCGGGGACTGAAGCTTTCTTT.

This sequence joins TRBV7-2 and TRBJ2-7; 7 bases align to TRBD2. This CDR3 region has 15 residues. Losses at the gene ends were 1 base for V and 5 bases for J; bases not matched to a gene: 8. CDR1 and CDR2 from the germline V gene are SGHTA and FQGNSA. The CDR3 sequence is CASSLGDGRSHEQYV. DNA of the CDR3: TGTGCCAGCAGCTTAGGGGACGGGAGGTCCCACGAGCAGTACGTC.

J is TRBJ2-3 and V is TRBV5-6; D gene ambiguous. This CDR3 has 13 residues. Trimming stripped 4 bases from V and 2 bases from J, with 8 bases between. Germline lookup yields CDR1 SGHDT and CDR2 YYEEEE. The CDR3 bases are TGTGCCAGCAGCAAGCAGAACACAGATACGCAGTATTTT. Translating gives CASSKQNTDTQYF.

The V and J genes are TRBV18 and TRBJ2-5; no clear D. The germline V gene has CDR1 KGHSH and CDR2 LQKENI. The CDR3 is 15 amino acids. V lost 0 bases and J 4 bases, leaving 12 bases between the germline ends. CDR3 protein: CASSPPRLGVETQYF. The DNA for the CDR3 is TGTGCCAGCTCACCACCGAGGCTAGGAGTAGAGACCCAGTACTTC.

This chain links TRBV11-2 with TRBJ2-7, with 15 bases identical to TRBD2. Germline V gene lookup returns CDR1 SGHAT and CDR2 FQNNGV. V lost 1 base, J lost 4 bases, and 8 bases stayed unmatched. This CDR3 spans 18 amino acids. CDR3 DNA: TGTGCCAGCAGCTTAGGGACTAGCGGGAGGGCCGCCAATTACGAGCAGTACGTC. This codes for CASSLGTSGRAANYEQYV.

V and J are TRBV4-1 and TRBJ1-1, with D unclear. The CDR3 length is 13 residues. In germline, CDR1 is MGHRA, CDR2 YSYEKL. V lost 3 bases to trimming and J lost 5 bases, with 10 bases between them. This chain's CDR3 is CASSQAMRTEAFF. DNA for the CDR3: TGCGCCAGCAGCCAGGCCATGAGGACTGAAGCTTTCTTT.

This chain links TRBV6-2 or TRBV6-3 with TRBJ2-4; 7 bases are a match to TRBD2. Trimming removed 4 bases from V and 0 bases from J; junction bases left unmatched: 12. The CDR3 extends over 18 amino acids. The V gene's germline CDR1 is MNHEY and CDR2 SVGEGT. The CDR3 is CASSSPGGGGVAKNIQYF. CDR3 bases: TGTGCCAGCAGTTCCCCCGGCGGCGGGGGAGTAGCCAAAAACATTCAGTACTTC.

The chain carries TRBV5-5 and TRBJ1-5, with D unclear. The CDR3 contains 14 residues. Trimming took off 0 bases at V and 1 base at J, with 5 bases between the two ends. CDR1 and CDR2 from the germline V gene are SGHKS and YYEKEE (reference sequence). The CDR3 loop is CASSLGQSNQPQHF. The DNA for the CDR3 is TGTGCCAGCAGCTTGGGGCAGAGCAATCAGCCCCAGCATTTT.

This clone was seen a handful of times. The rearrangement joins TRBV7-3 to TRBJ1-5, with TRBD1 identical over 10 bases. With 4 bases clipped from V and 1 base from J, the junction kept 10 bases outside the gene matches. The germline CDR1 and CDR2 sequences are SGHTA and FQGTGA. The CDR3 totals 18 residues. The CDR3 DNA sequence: TGTGCCAGCAGCTCGCCCTCGGGACAGGGGAAGAGCAATCAGCCCCAGCATTTT. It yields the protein CASSSPSGQGKSNQPQHF.